This entry features one T cell receptor beta chain sequence. Its antigen remains unidentified. The sample belongs to a study of blood T cells in healthy people across ages. Overall study findings and caveats: Roughly linear age-related decline in beta diversity appeared, significant by age roughly 40. Researchers report that TCR beta diversity correlated strongly with naive T cell percentage.

The second PCR ran roughly 7 to 12 cycles with a sample-barcoded 5' primer and J-beta primers. TCRdb reprocessed the 5' RACE reads via MiXCR and lists one record per CDR3 protein. Of roughly 800,000 distinct CDR3 sequences detected, less than 70% appear once; the ten largest clones hold approximately 40%. CDR3 length: 15 residues. Looked up from germline, CDR1 is MNHEY and CDR2 is SVGEGT. Sequenced sample: blood. The source of this sequence is a man aged 80 or over in good health. The V and J genes are TRBV6-2 or TRBV6-3 and TRBJ2-1; 10 bases align to TRBD1. With the DNA end fitting TRBJ2-7 better, the J assignment may be wrong. The CDR3 nucleotides are TGTGCCAGCAGTTACGAGGGGACAGGGGACCGGGAGCAGTACTTC. Translated, it gives CASSYEGTGDREQYF.